A selection of T cell receptor beta chains follows, all from one sample in a study of T-cell memory formation after mild COVID-19. One entry per CDR3 protein, called by TCRdb with MiXCR from the 5' RACE reads. The sample holds 35,000 to 45,000 distinct CDR3 sequences; more than 7% are singletons and the top ten take roughly 1.4%. The sequencing sample was made of PBMCs or a T cell subset sorted from them (not recorded which). These receptors all come from a young man who had mild COVID-19 (a few samples of this study predate the infection). Cell type and time point are not known. CDR3s include the opening cysteine and the closing phenylalanine or tryptophan. A D gene is named only where the DNA matches it firmly. Clone size is given for some rows only: seen once, a few or many times, or a class if the clone is expanded.

CDR3	DNA	D	V	J	size
CASSGGPLNEKLFF	TGTGCCAGCAGTGGGGGGCCACTTAATGAAAAACTGTTTTTT	.	TRBV5-5	TRBJ1-4	few
CASSHTAAGKAETQYF	TGTGCCAGCAGCCATACCGCCGCGGGGAAGGCGGAGACCCAGTACTTC	.	TRBV3-1	TRBJ2-5	few
CASSLDDGQETQYF	TGCGCCAGCAGCTTGGACGACGGACAAGAGACCCAGTACTTC	.	TRBV5-1	TRBJ2-5	.
CASSLGEGRAQPQHF	TGTGCCAGCAGCCTCGGTGAGGGCAGGGCACAGCCCCAGCATTTT	.	TRBV12-3/TRBV12-4	TRBJ1-5	many
CASSFFSGRGQETQYF	TGTGCCAGCAGTTTTTTTTCAGGGAGGGGTCAAGAGACCCAGTACTTC	TRBD2	TRBV27	TRBJ2-5	many
CASSAQGGPSGANVLTF	TGTGCCAGCAGCGCCCAGGGGGGCCCATCTGGGGCCAACGTCCTGACTTTC	.	TRBV9	TRBJ2-6	.
CASSPRSGDNNEQFF	TGTGCCAGCAGCCCTCGAAGCGGGGATAACAATGAGCAGTTCTTC	TRBD2	TRBV2	TRBJ2-1	few
CASSLFSASGGRTDTQYF	TGTGCCAGCAGCTTATTTAGCGCGAGCGGGGGCCGCACAGATACGCAGTATTTT	TRBD2	TRBV7-3	TRBJ2-3	few
CASSLRGVTQYF	TGTGCCAGCAGTTTACGGGGGGTTACGCAGTATTTT	TRBD2	TRBV12-3/TRBV12-4	TRBJ2-3	.
CASRATSGISGANVLTF	TGTGCCAGTAGGGCCACTTCAGGGATCTCGGGGGCCAACGTCCTGACTTTC	.	TRBV19	TRBJ2-6	few
CASSLATGDLREKLFF	TGCGCCAGCAGCTTGGCTACAGGGGACCTCCGGGAAAAACTGTTTTTT	TRBD1	TRBV5-1	TRBJ1-4	few
CASSTPRTDLAKNIQYF	TGTGCCAGCAGCACCCCGCGCACGGACCTAGCCAAAAACATTCAGTACTTC	.	TRBV7-2	TRBJ2-4	.
CASSQDYARMAETQYF	TGCGCCAGCAGCCAAGATTACGCCCGTATGGCAGAGACCCAGTACTTC	.	TRBV4-3	TRBJ2-5	few
CAISARTGNQPQHF	TGTGCCATCAGTGCGAGGACAGGCAATCAGCCCCAGCATTTT	.	TRBV10-3	TRBJ1-5	few
CATVWTLGDYGYTF	TGTGCCACGGTTTGGACCCTTGGCGACTATGGCTACACCTTC	.	TRBV6-5	TRBJ1-2	few
CASSRDRGTDTQYF	TGTGCCAGCAGCCGGGACAGGGGAACAGATACGCAGTATTTT	TRBD1	TRBV12-3/TRBV12-4	TRBJ2-3	many
CASSPRGASYEQYF	TGTGCCAGCAGTCCCCGGGGGGCCTCCTACGAGCAGTACTTC	.	TRBV2	TRBJ2-7	few
CASRGRGLSNTEAFF	TGTGCCAGTAGGGGACGGGGACTGTCGAACACTGAAGCTTTCTTT	.	TRBV19	TRBJ1-1	few
CSANTGLAGDTQYF	TGCAGTGCCAACACAGGACTAGCGGGGGATACGCAGTATTTT	TRBD2	TRBV20-1	TRBJ2-3	many
CASSRTVRSGNTIYF	TGTGCCAGCAGCAGGACAGTCCGCTCTGGAAACACCATATATTTT	.	TRBV21-1	TRBJ1-3	few
CASSFGTNYGYTF	TGTGCCAGCAGTTTTGGCACTAACTATGGCTACACCTTC	.	TRBV12-3/TRBV12-4	TRBJ1-2	.
CASSQDVGAKTQYF	TGCGCCAGCAGCCAAGATGTGGGGGCGAAGACCCAGTACTTC	.	TRBV4-3	TRBJ2-5	many
CAISYRTSGETGELFF	TGTGCCATCAGCTACAGGACTAGCGGGGAGACCGGGGAGCTGTTTTTT	TRBD2	TRBV10-3	TRBJ2-2	.
CAISPEGDETQYF	TGTGCCATCAGCCCCGAGGGGGATGAGACCCAGTACTTC	.	TRBV7-3	TRBJ2-5	.
CASSYGGQRGWYEQYF	TGTGCCAGCAGTTACGGTGGCCAGAGAGGGTGGTACGAGCAGTACTTC	.	TRBV6-2/TRBV6-3	TRBJ2-7	few
CASSQGVRPGRNNEQFF	TGTGCCAGCAGCCAAGGTGTTCGCCCAGGGCGAAACAATGAGCAGTTCTTC	.	TRBV7-2	TRBJ2-1	few
CASSTPEGAGSYGYTF	TGTGCCAGCAGTACCCCCGAGGGGGCAGGCTCCTATGGCTACACCTTC	TRBD1	TRBV28	TRBJ1-2	few
CASSPNAGLMNTEAFF	TGTGCCAGCAGCCCTAACGCGGGACTGATGAACACTGAAGCTTTCTTT	.	TRBV7-2	TRBJ1-1	.